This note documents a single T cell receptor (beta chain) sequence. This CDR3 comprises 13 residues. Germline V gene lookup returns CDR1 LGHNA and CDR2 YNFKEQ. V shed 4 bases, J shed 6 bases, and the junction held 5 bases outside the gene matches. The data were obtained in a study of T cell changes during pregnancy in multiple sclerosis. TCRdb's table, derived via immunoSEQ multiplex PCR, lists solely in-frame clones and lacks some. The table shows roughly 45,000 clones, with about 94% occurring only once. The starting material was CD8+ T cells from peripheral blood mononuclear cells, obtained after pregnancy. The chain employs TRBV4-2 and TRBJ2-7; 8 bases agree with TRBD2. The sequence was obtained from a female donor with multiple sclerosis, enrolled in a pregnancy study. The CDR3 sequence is CASSLGGGGEQYF. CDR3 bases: TGTGCCAGCAGCCTCGGGGGGGGTGGCGAGCAGTACTTC.